This is a list of T cell receptor beta chains from one sample in a study of T cell responses to AZD1222 COVID-19 vaccine. Clones were read by immunoSEQ multiplex PCR, and TCRdb kept only the in-frame ones, dropping some. The data show under 60,000 clones, about 88% seen once. The material sequenced was peripheral blood, taken on day 0 of AZD1222 vaccination. The receptors shown here come from an adult in good health. CDR3s include the opening cysteine and the closing phenylalanine or tryptophan. The D gene is left open where the match is weak. The size of a clone is reported for some rows only, either as once, few or many, or as a class for expanded clones.

TRBJ2-7 - - TRBV6-5 CASSPFRASRPEQYF TGTGCCAGCAGCCCCTTTAGGGCTAGTCGGCCCGAGCAGTACTTC
TRBJ2-3 once - TRBV15 CATSRGRIGSTDTQYF TGTGCCACCAGCAGAGGTCGAATTGGCAGCACAGATACGCAGTATTTT
TRBJ1-1 - - TRBV2 CASIPGFQRPNTEAFF TGTGCCAGCATCCCCGGGTTCCAGAGACCGAACACTGAAGCTTTCTTT
TRBJ1-5 - - TRBV7-2 CASSLGFRGLDQPQHF TGTGCCAGCAGCTTAGGGTTTCGGGGGTTGGATCAGCCCCAGCATTTT
TRBJ2-1 once TRBD2 TRBV5-4 CASSQGLTNEQFF TGTGCCAGCAGCCAGGGACTAACCAATGAGCAGTTCTTC
TRBJ2-3 - TRBD1 TRBV7-6 CASSWGQGGTDTQYF TGTGCCAGCAGCTGGGGACAGGGGGGCACAGATACGCAGTATTTT
TRBJ2-6 few - TRBV28 CATTATGSNSGANVLTF TGTGCCACCACTGCTACCGGATCCAACTCTGGGGCCAACGTCCTGACTTTC
TRBJ1-2 - TRBD1 TRBV7-3 CASSSNTGGNGYTF TGTGCCAGCAGCTCGAACACAGGGGGCAATGGCTACACCTTC
TRBJ1-3 - TRBD1 TRBV5-1 CASSTGQGVGNTIYF TGCGCCAGCAGCACCGGACAGGGCGTTGGAAACACCATATATTTT
TRBJ2-2 - - TRBV14 CASSLRSGELFF TGTGCCAGCAGCCTTCGTTCCGGGGAGCTGTTTTTT
TRBJ1-6 - - TRBV14 CASSQTGFSPLHF TGTGCCAGCAGCCAAACAGGGTTTTCACCCCTCCACTTT
TRBJ2-5 - - TRBV27 CASSPTQEETQYF TGTGCCAGCAGTCCGACACAGGAAGAGACCCAGTACTTC
TRBJ1-5 - - TRBV25-1 CVANNPNQPQHF TGTGTCGCAAACAACCCCAATCAGCCCCAGCATTTT
TRBJ2-5 once - TRBV6-6 CASSYRQETQYF TGTGCCAGCAGTTACAGACAAGAGACCCAGTACTTC
TRBJ2-5 - - TRBV6-5 CASSPKETQYF TGTGCCAGCAGTCCGAAAGAGACCCAGTACTTC
TRBJ1-2 - TRBD1 TRBV25-1 CASSEPGQGLGYTF TGTGCCAGCAGTGAGCCAGGACAGGGATTAGGCTACACCTTC
TRBJ2-5 - - TRBV9 CASSVDGTKRETQYF TGTGCCAGCAGCGTAGACGGGACCAAGAGGGAGACCCAGTACTTC
TRBJ1-6 few - TRBV3-1/TRBV3-2 CASSQGPGHSPLHF TGTGCCAGCAGCCAGGGACCCGGCCATTCACCCCTCCACTTT
TRBJ1-6 - - TRBV4-3 CASSQGRLRDSPLHF TGCGCCAGCAGCCAAGGTCGACTGAGGGATTCACCCCTCCACTTT
TRBJ1-4 - TRBD1 TRBV7-2 CASSLARDRAEKLFF TGTGCCAGCAGCTTAGCACGGGACAGGGCTGAAAAACTGTTTTTT
TRBJ2-3 - TRBD1 TRBV11-2 CASSFDRAYF TGTGCCAGCAGCTTCGACAGGGCGTATTTT
TRBJ1-1 once - TRBV5-1 CASSLAGPEAFF TGCGCCAGCAGCTTGGCGGGGCCTGAAGCTTTCTTT
TRBJ1-2 - TRBD1 TRBV12-5 CASGLATGVGGYTF TGTGCTAGTGGTTTGGCGACAGGGGTCGGCGGCTACACCTTC
TRBJ2-1 - TRBD2 TRBV28 CASRTQAGVVNEQFF TGTGCCAGCAGGACTCAGGCGGGAGTGGTCAATGAGCAGTTCTTC
TRBJ2-5 - - TRBV2 CATRRGGAETQYF TGTGCCACCCGGCGCGGGGGCGCGGAGACCCAGTACTTC
TRBJ2-7 - TRBD1 TRBV6-5 CASRDRGDSYEQYF TGTGCCAGCAGGGACAGGGGGGACTCCTACGAGCAGTACTTC
TRBJ1-2 - - TRBV28 CASSPGPVGYTF TGTGCCAGCAGTCCTGGGCCCGTGGGCTACACCTTC
TRBJ2-7 few TRBD2 TRBV11-2 CASSLVGLSGGEQYF TGTGCCAGCAGCTTAGTCGGACTATCGGGGGGCGAGCAGTACTTC
TRBJ2-2 few - TRBV7-3 CASSLRPNTGELFF TGTGCCAGCAGCTTAAGACCTAACACCGGGGAGCTGTTTTTT
TRBJ1-2 - - TRBV27 CASSLSLTLAIVYGYTF TGTGCCAGCAGTTTATCGTTAACCCTAGCCATTGTATATGGCTACACCTTC
TRBJ2-7 - - TRBV7-7 CASSLGEGAKEQYF TGTGCTAGCAGCTTAGGGGAGGGGGCGAAAGAGCAGTACTTC
TRBJ1-5 - - TRBV29-1 CSVEESGGQPQHF TGCAGCGTTGAAGAGTCCGGTGGCCAGCCCCAGCATTTT
TRBJ1-6 few - TRBV28 CASSSRGTPLHF TGTGCCAGCAGTTCCCGGGGGACACCCCTCCACTTT
TRBJ2-7 - TRBD1 TRBV5-4 CASSSGQGTTYEQYF TGTGCCAGCAGCTCTGGACAGGGAACAACCTACGAGCAGTACTTC
TRBJ1-1 - - TRBV7-3 CASSPKRGALTEAFF TGTGCCAGCAGCCCAAAAAGGGGGGCGTTAACTGAAGCTTTCTTT
TRBJ2-7 - TRBD1 TRBV14 CASSLVGTGKDEQYF TGTGCCAGCAGCCTCGTCGGGACAGGGAAAGACGAGCAGTACTTC
TRBJ2-7 - TRBD2 TRBV7-2 CASSLGAGGGPYEQYF TGTGCCAGCAGCTTAGGAGCGGGCGGGGGGCCCTACGAGCAGTACTTC
TRBJ2-2 once - TRBV6-5 CAYGTGELFF TGTGCCTACGGGACCGGGGAGCTGTTTTTT
TRBJ1-1 - - TRBV19 CASSIRWNTEAFF TGTGCCAGTAGTATACGGTGGAACACTGAAGCTTTCTTT
TRBJ2-1 - - TRBV15 CATSLGVSNEQFF TGTGCCACCAGCCTCGGGGTCTCCAATGAGCAGTTCTTC
TRBJ2-7 - - TRBV29-1 CAIRTGNSPYEQYF TGCGCTATTCGTACGGGCAATTCTCCCTACGAGCAGTACTTC
TRBJ1-1 once - TRBV19 CASTLGYTEAFF TGTGCCAGTACGCTTGGGTACACTGAAGCTTTCTTT
TRBJ1-4 - - TRBV6-5 CASRGGWANEKLFF TGTGCCAGCAGGGGGGGATGGGCTAATGAAAAACTGTTTTTT
TRBJ1-4 - TRBD1 TRBV9 CASSVASGQVNEKLFF TGTGCCAGCAGCGTAGCCTCCGGACAGGTTAATGAAAAACTGTTTTTT
TRBJ2-7 few - TRBV6-2/TRBV6-3 CASSWASSYEQYF TGTGCCAGCAGTTGGGCTAGCTCCTACGAGCAGTACTTC
TRBJ1-1 once - TRBV18 CASSPLEAGVAEAFF TGTGCCAGCTCACCCCTCGAGGCCGGGGTGGCTGAAGCTTTCTTT
TRBJ1-5 - - TRBV18 CASSPVARADQPQHF TGTGCCAGCTCACCGGTTGCCCGGGCCGATCAGCCCCAGCATTTT
TRBJ2-2 - - TRBV24-1 CATSDQTGELFF TGTGCCACCAGTGACCAGACCGGGGAGCTGTTTTTT
TRBJ1-1 - - TRBV6-5 CASRGQYTEAFF TGTGCCAGCAGAGGACAGTACACTGAAGCTTTCTTT
TRBJ1-1 - TRBD1 TRBV4-1 CASSSPDRELNTEAFF TGCGCCAGCAGCTCTCCGGACAGGGAACTGAACACTGAAGCTTTCTTT
TRBJ1-1 - - TRBV6-5 CASRGGPKAFF TGTGCCAGCAGGGGGGGACCGAAAGCTTTCTTT
TRBJ2-2 - - TRBV7-2 CASRRQMNTGELFF TGTGCCAGCAGAAGACAGATGAACACCGGGGAGCTGTTTTTT